A single sample gave rise to the 11 T cell receptor beta chains below, sequenced in a study of T cell repertoires in cytomegalovirus infection. One entry per CDR3 protein, called by TCRdb with MiXCR from the reads. Of around 99,000 distinct CDR3 sequences listed, less than 30% are singletons. No antigen has been assigned to these receptors. The material was CD8+ T cells from cultured PBMCs, obtained from culture after CMV antigen stimulation. The receptors shown here come from a human donor in good health (CMV status not recorded). Some clones in this sample may be carry-over from other donors' samples.

Notes on this clonotype: The CDR3 ends on some other residue instead of the conserved phenylalanine or tryptophan, so this is likely a read error. No DNA is shown, since the ends of the CDR3 on it are uncertain; the CDR3 is the one TCRdb lists. The J gene is TRBJ2-3, the V gene TRBV7-8; TRBD2 is taken as the D call from the table, unchecked against the DNA. The CDR3 region is 13 residues in length, termini included. Germline CDR1 SGHVS, CDR2 FQNEAQ. The CDR3 loop reads CATTSGAPTDTQY.

The CDR3: CASSTSLNQETQYF. CDR3 nucleotides: TGTGCCAGCAGCACCTCACTAAACCAAGAGACCCAGTACTTC. The rearrangement links TRBV13 to TRBJ2-5; no definite D call. Germline V gene data show CDR1 as PRHDT and CDR2 as FYEKMQ (reference sequence). V shed 5 bases and J shed 0 bases, with 10 bases lying between them. This CDR3 has 14 amino acids.

As concerns this clonotype: A read error may produce the germline difference seen at one junction end. The V call is TRBV5-6, the J call TRBJ1-5; D uncertain. CDR1 is SGHDT, CDR2 YYEEEE, per germline. This CDR3 contains 13 residues. Written as DNA, the CDR3 is TGTGTCAGCAGCTTGGCAGGCAGTCAGCCCCAGCATTTT. It specifies CVSSLAGSQPQHF. Full variable domain (remainder filled in from reference TRBV5-6 and TRBJ1-5): DAGVTQSPTHLIKTRGQQVTLRCSPKSGHDTVSWYQQALGQGPQFIFQYYEEEERQRGNFPDRFSGHQFPNYSSELNVNALLLGDSALYLCVSSLAGSQPQHFGDGTRLSIL.

In this sample, this clonotype turned up a few times. This chain links TRBV5-5 with TRBJ1-2, with D possibly being TRBD1 (5 bases). The CDR3 has 11 amino acids. With 3 bases removed from V and 12 bases from J, the gap between germline ends came to 12 bases. Per germline, CDR1 SGHKS and CDR2 YYEKEE (reference sequence). The DNA for the CDR3 is TGTGCCAGCAGCTCCTATACGGGGGACACCTTC. Residues: CASSSYTGDTF.

V usage is TRBV7-9 and J usage is TRBJ1-1, with D unclear. Germline CDR1 reads SEHNR; CDR2 reads FQNEAQ (reference sequence). V shed 3 bases and J shed 0 bases, with 8 bases lying between them. The CDR3 length is 14 residues. CDR3 nucleotides: TGTGCCAGCAGCTTTTGGGAGGTGAACACTGAAGCTTTCTTT. Amino acids: CASSFWEVNTEAFF.

For this clonotype: A much larger clone differs by one base, so this may be a read error. The chain uses TRBV28 and TRBJ2-7; perhaps TRBD1 as D (5 bases). V dropped 5 bases and J dropped 3 bases, with 20 bases sitting between them. This CDR3 spans 16 amino acids. Germline V lookup: CDR1 MDHEN, CDR2 SYDVKM. The CDR3 sequence is CASSGVTGASFYEQYF. In nucleotides, the CDR3 is TGTGCCAGCAGTGGTGTAACTGGGGCGAGCTTCTACGAGCAGTACTTC.

A few counts support this clonotype. V and J are TRBV4-2 and TRBJ2-1; TRBD2 might be the D (6 bases). The CDR3 is 15 amino acids. Germline lookup yields CDR1 LGHNA and CDR2 YNFKEQ. V was cut by 4 bases and J by 2 bases, with 12 bases left in between. This CDR3 is CASSLRDDPYNEQFF. The DNA for the CDR3 is TGTGCCAGCAGCCTGCGGGACGACCCCTACAATGAGCAGTTCTTC.

This clonotype was seen more than once but under ten times. The chain is built from TRBV2 and TRBJ2-7, with D maybe TRBD2 (5 bases). V lost 0 bases and J 1 base, leaving 10 bases between the germline ends. Germline V gene sequence: CDR1 SNHLY, CDR2 FYNNEI. The CDR3 totals 15 residues. The CDR3 DNA sequence: TGTGCCAGCAGTGAAGCGCGGGCCCTATCCTACGAGCAGTACTTC. This gives the protein CASSEARALSYEQYF.

This clonotype was seen ten or more times. The gene calls are TRBV6-2 or TRBV6-3 and TRBJ2-2, with TRBD1 as a possible D gene (5 bases). CDR3 size: 17 residues. V was shortened by 4 bases and J by 0 bases, with 15 bases between the two germline ends. Germline V gene lookup returns CDR1 MNHEY and CDR2 SVGEGT. CDR3 coding DNA: TGTGCCAGCAGTTCGCAACAGGTTGACCCGAACACCGGGGAGCTGTTTTTT. This encodes CASSSQQVDPNTGELFF.

At least ten counts were recorded for this clonotype. The chain couples TRBV7-8 to TRBJ2-1; 9 nucleotides align to TRBD1. CDR3 length: 16 amino acids. The trim removed 4 bases at V and 3 bases at J, leaving 7 bases unmatched. CDR1 is SGHVS, CDR2 FQNEAQ, per germline. The CDR3 bases are TGTGCCAGCAGCTCATATGGGACAGGGATCTACAATGAGCAGTTCTTC. Translation: CASSSYGTGIYNEQFF.

This clonotype has only a few counts. This chain joins TRBV7-9 and TRBJ2-3; maybe TRBD2 (5 bases). This CDR3 has 15 residues. The V gene lost 5 bases and the J gene lost 1 base, with 13 bases spanning the gap. Germline CDR1 and CDR2: SEHNR and FQNEAQ (reference sequence). The CDR3 spells CASSPHWGGTDTQYF. The CDR3 bases are TGTGCCAGCAGCCCCCATTGGGGAGGCACAGATACGCAGTATTTT.